Listed below are T cell receptor beta chains from one sample, sequenced in a study of Ad26.COV2.S vaccination and SARS-CoV-2 variants. Profiled with immunoSEQ multiplex PCR; TCRdb holds only in-frame clones, not every one. The sample holds about 440,000 clones; about 90% are singletons and the top ten take roughly 4%. The source material was peripheral blood, sampled in a trial of Ad26.COV2.S vaccine versus placebo. The receptors were gathered from a person between 18 and 65 years old who received the Ad26.COV2.S COVID-19 vaccine or a placebo. Each CDR3 is given with its conserved first and last residue. Fields, in order: V gene, D gene, J gene, CDR3 length, clone size, CDR3 protein, CDR3 DNA. A D gene is named only where the DNA matches it firmly. A row's size may be missing; if present it is once, few, many or a size class.

V gene: TRBV9
D gene: .
J gene: TRBJ2-1
CDR3 length: 14
clone size: .
CDR3 protein: CASSVGTRRNEQFF
CDR3 DNA: TGTGCCAGCAGCGTAGGTACCAGACGAAATGAGCAGTTCTTC

V gene: TRBV21-1
D gene: .
J gene: TRBJ2-7
CDR3 length: 17
clone size: .
CDR3 protein: CASNTGTSGSYPYEQYF
CDR3 DNA: TGTGCCAGCAACACCGGGACTAGCGGGAGTTACCCCTACGAGCAGTACTTC

V gene: TRBV7-6
D gene: .
J gene: TRBJ2-6
CDR3 length: 16
clone size: .
CDR3 protein: CASSLGMMGGANVLTF
CDR3 DNA: TGTGCCAGCAGCTTAGGGATGATGGGGGGGGCCAACGTCCTGACTTTC

V gene: TRBV18
D gene: .
J gene: TRBJ2-7
CDR3 length: 14
clone size: .
CDR3 protein: CASSPRTDFYEQYF
CDR3 DNA: TGTGCCAGCTCACCAAGGACGGACTTCTACGAGCAGTACTTC

V gene: TRBV3-1/TRBV3-2
D gene: TRBD1
J gene: TRBJ2-1
CDR3 length: 15
clone size: .
CDR3 protein: CASSQNRDSNNEQFF
CDR3 DNA: TGTGCCAGCAGCCAAAACCGGGACAGCAACAATGAGCAGTTCTTC

V gene: TRBV19
D gene: .
J gene: TRBJ1-3
CDR3 length: 12
clone size: .
CDR3 protein: CASWGLSNTIYF
CDR3 DNA: TGTGCCAGCTGGGGACTTTCTAACACCATATATTTT

V gene: TRBV7-2
D gene: .
J gene: TRBJ2-1
CDR3 length: 12
clone size: .
CDR3 protein: CASSLPAGEQFF
CDR3 DNA: TGTGCCAGCAGCTTGCCAGCGGGTGAGCAGTTCTTC

V gene: TRBV27
D gene: TRBD2
J gene: TRBJ2-7
CDR3 length: 17
clone size: .
CDR3 protein: CASSLWGGSGKLYEQYF
CDR3 DNA: TGTGCCAGCAGTTTATGGGGGGGGAGCGGGAAACTCTACGAGCAGTACTTC

V gene: TRBV7-2
D gene: TRBD1
J gene: TRBJ2-3
CDR3 length: 15
clone size: .
CDR3 protein: CASSPTGDGTDTQYF
CDR3 DNA: TGTGCCAGCAGCCCGACAGGGGATGGCACAGATACGCAGTATTTT

V gene: TRBV18
D gene: .
J gene: TRBJ1-3
CDR3 length: 11
clone size: .
CDR3 protein: CASSRRDTIYF
CDR3 DNA: TGTGCCAGCTCACGGAGGGACACCATATATTTT

V gene: TRBV13
D gene: TRBD1
J gene: TRBJ2-1
CDR3 length: 13
clone size: few
CDR3 protein: CASSHRDSNEQFF
CDR3 DNA: TGTGCCAGCAGCCACCGGGACAGCAATGAGCAGTTCTTC

V gene: TRBV21-1
D gene: .
J gene: TRBJ2-1
CDR3 length: 14
clone size: .
CDR3 protein: CASSKEAGGVEQFF
CDR3 DNA: TGTGCCAGCAGCAAAGAGGCGGGAGGGGTGGAGCAGTTCTTC

V gene: TRBV7-2
D gene: TRBD1
J gene: TRBJ1-5
CDR3 length: 13
clone size: .
CDR3 protein: CASSVRGHQPQHF
CDR3 DNA: TGTGCCAGCAGCGTCAGGGGGCATCAGCCCCAGCATTTT

V gene: TRBV6-6
D gene: .
J gene: TRBJ1-6
CDR3 length: 13
clone size: .
CDR3 protein: CATLAKLMSPLHF
CDR3 DNA: TGTGCCACCCTCGCTAAGTTGATGTCACCCCTCCACTTT

V gene: TRBV6-2/TRBV6-3
D gene: .
J gene: TRBJ1-5
CDR3 length: 13
clone size: .
CDR3 protein: CASSNSVEAPQHF
CDR3 DNA: TGTGCCAGCAGTAACTCTGTGGAAGCGCCCCAGCATTTT

V gene: TRBV5-4
D gene: .
J gene: TRBJ2-3
CDR3 length: 13
clone size: .
CDR3 protein: CASSLVPTDTQYF
CDR3 DNA: TGTGCCAGCAGCTTGGTCCCAACAGATACGCAGTATTTT

V gene: TRBV5-1
D gene: .
J gene: TRBJ2-5
CDR3 length: 13
clone size: .
CDR3 protein: CASSLGVQETQYF
CDR3 DNA: TGCGCCAGCAGCTTGGGTGTTCAAGAGACCCAGTACTTC

V gene: TRBV7-2
D gene: .
J gene: TRBJ2-1
CDR3 length: 18
clone size: .
CDR3 protein: CASSLSGSEGRRNNEQFF
CDR3 DNA: TGTGCCAGCAGCTTATCAGGTTCTGAGGGACGGCGAAACAATGAGCAGTTCTTC

V gene: TRBV20-1
D gene: .
J gene: TRBJ2-7
CDR3 length: 14
clone size: .
CDR3 protein: CSASAHDPPYEQYF
CDR3 DNA: TGCAGTGCTAGTGCCCATGATCCCCCCTACGAGCAGTACTTC

V gene: TRBV27
D gene: TRBD1
J gene: TRBJ2-7
CDR3 length: 13
clone size: once
CDR3 protein: CASSFGTGYEQYF
CDR3 DNA: TGTGCCAGCAGTTTCGGGACAGGCTACGAGCAGTACTTC

V gene: TRBV7-8
D gene: TRBD1
J gene: TRBJ1-1
CDR3 length: 17
clone size: few
CDR3 protein: CASSLARDRVLNTEAFF
CDR3 DNA: TGTGCCAGCAGCTTAGCCCGGGACAGGGTGTTAAACACTGAAGCTTTCTTT

V gene: TRBV28
D gene: .
J gene: TRBJ2-1
CDR3 length: 15
clone size: .
CDR3 protein: CASSLVGRTDNEQFF
CDR3 DNA: TGTGCCAGCAGTTTGGTGGGCCGCACCGACAATGAGCAGTTCTTC

V gene: TRBV15
D gene: TRBD2
J gene: TRBJ2-3
CDR3 length: 15
clone size: .
CDR3 protein: CATSVGTSGRNTQYF
CDR3 DNA: TGTGCCACCAGCGTAGGGACTAGCGGGAGGAATACGCAGTATTTT

V gene: TRBV7-6
D gene: TRBD1
J gene: TRBJ1-1
CDR3 length: 13
clone size: .
CDR3 protein: CASSLQGGTEAFF
CDR3 DNA: TGTGCCAGCAGCCTACAGGGGGGCACTGAAGCTTTCTTT

V gene: TRBV27
D gene: TRBD2
J gene: TRBJ2-1
CDR3 length: 17
clone size: .
CDR3 protein: CASSLELAGGPYNEQFF
CDR3 DNA: TGTGCCAGCAGTTTAGAGCTAGCGGGAGGGCCCTACAATGAGCAGTTCTTC

V gene: TRBV15
D gene: .
J gene: TRBJ2-7
CDR3 length: 21
clone size: .
CDR3 protein: CATSRGDWMDRRRINSYEQYF
CDR3 DNA: TGTGCCACCAGCAGAGGGGACTGGATGGACAGGCGCCGAATAAACTCCTACGAGCAGTACTTC

V gene: TRBV30
D gene: .
J gene: TRBJ1-3
CDR3 length: 14
clone size: .
CDR3 protein: CAWSVDSSGNTIYF
CDR3 DNA: TGTGCCTGGAGTGTGGACTCCTCTGGAAACACCATATATTTT

V gene: TRBV3-1/TRBV3-2
D gene: .
J gene: TRBJ1-2
CDR3 length: 16
clone size: .
CDR3 protein: CASSQAFLTAIYGYTF
CDR3 DNA: TGTGCCAGCAGCCAAGCGTTCTTGACAGCGATATATGGCTACACCTTC

V gene: TRBV6-2/TRBV6-3
D gene: .
J gene: TRBJ2-6
CDR3 length: 19
clone size: .
CDR3 protein: CASSSPAGRGPSGANVLTF
CDR3 DNA: TGTGCCAGCAGTTCCCCGGCGGGGAGAGGACCCTCTGGGGCCAACGTCCTGACTTTC

V gene: TRBV27
D gene: .
J gene: TRBJ1-2
CDR3 length: 15
clone size: .
CDR3 protein: CASSPPGREIYGYTF
CDR3 DNA: TGTGCCAGCAGTCCACCGGGACGGGAAATCTATGGCTACACCTTC

V gene: TRBV7-2
D gene: TRBD2
J gene: TRBJ2-3
CDR3 length: 14
clone size: .
CDR3 protein: CASRAGTSVDTQYF
CDR3 DNA: TGTGCCAGCCGGGCCGGGACTAGCGTAGATACGCAGTATTTT

V gene: TRBV27
D gene: .
J gene: TRBJ1-5
CDR3 length: 15
clone size: .
CDR3 protein: CASSFTQGGNQPQHF
CDR3 DNA: TGTGCCAGCAGCTTTACACAGGGAGGCAATCAGCCCCAGCATTTT

V gene: TRBV7-2
D gene: .
J gene: TRBJ2-7
CDR3 length: 14
clone size: .
CDR3 protein: CASSPQGSSYEQYF
CDR3 DNA: TGTGCCAGCAGCCCCCAGGGGTCCTCCTACGAGCAGTACTTC

V gene: TRBV7-2
D gene: .
J gene: TRBJ2-2
CDR3 length: 15
clone size: .
CDR3 protein: CASSLVVLNTGELFF
CDR3 DNA: TGTGCCAGCAGCTTAGTAGTCTTAAACACCGGGGAGCTGTTTTTT

V gene: TRBV7-2
D gene: TRBD1
J gene: TRBJ1-1
CDR3 length: 15
clone size: .
CDR3 protein: CASSIRTGVKAEAFF
CDR3 DNA: TGTGCCAGCAGCATTAGGACAGGGGTTAAAGCTGAAGCTTTCTTT

V gene: TRBV18
D gene: .
J gene: TRBJ2-7
CDR3 length: 16
clone size: .
CDR3 protein: CASSPNWRGRTGEQYF
CDR3 DNA: TGTGCCAGCTCACCAAACTGGAGGGGGCGGACGGGCGAGCAGTACTTC

V gene: TRBV19
D gene: TRBD2
J gene: TRBJ2-1
CDR3 length: 19
clone size: .
CDR3 protein: CASSSSHDPGTSGTGEQFF
CDR3 DNA: TGTGCCAGTAGTTCCTCGCACGATCCTGGGACTAGCGGGACGGGTGAGCAGTTCTTC

V gene: TRBV6-1
D gene: .
J gene: TRBJ2-5
CDR3 length: 13
clone size: .
CDR3 protein: CASSEGGGETQYF
CDR3 DNA: TGTGCCAGCAGTGAAGGCGGTGGGGAGACCCAGTACTTC

V gene: TRBV13
D gene: TRBD2
J gene: TRBJ2-1
CDR3 length: 18
clone size: .
CDR3 protein: CASSWFPGLAGERNEQFF
CDR3 DNA: TGTGCCAGCAGCTGGTTTCCGGGACTAGCGGGAGAGCGGAATGAGCAGTTCTTC

V gene: TRBV28
D gene: .
J gene: TRBJ1-4
CDR3 length: 14
clone size: .
CDR3 protein: CASSPRATNEKLFF
CDR3 DNA: TGTGCCAGCAGCCCCAGAGCAACTAATGAAAAACTGTTTTTT

V gene: TRBV6-5
D gene: .
J gene: TRBJ2-3
CDR3 length: 14
clone size: .
CDR3 protein: CASKRTVNTDTQYF
CDR3 DNA: TGTGCCAGCAAACGGACGGTGAACACAGATACGCAGTATTTT

V gene: TRBV3-1/TRBV3-2
D gene: .
J gene: TRBJ2-5
CDR3 length: 16
clone size: .
CDR3 protein: CASSQELGRGKETQYF
CDR3 DNA: TGTGCCAGCAGCCAAGAACTGGGCAGGGGTAAGGAGACCCAGTACTTC

V gene: TRBV29-1
D gene: .
J gene: TRBJ2-1
CDR3 length: 13
clone size: .
CDR3 protein: CSAARRSYNEQFF
CDR3 DNA: TGCAGCGCAGCGCGGCGTTCCTACAATGAGCAGTTCTTC

V gene: TRBV6-1
D gene: .
J gene: TRBJ1-2
CDR3 length: 15
clone size: .
CDR3 protein: CASSEGAGRRYGYTF
CDR3 DNA: TGTGCCAGCAGTGAAGGGGCAGGGCGTAGGTATGGCTACACCTTC

V gene: TRBV30
D gene: .
J gene: TRBJ1-2
CDR3 length: 18
clone size: once
CDR3 protein: CAWSVPLTTLDGGYGYTF
CDR3 DNA: TGTGCCTGGAGTGTTCCCTTAACGACTTTGGATGGCGGCTATGGCTACACCTTC

V gene: TRBV15
D gene: TRBD1
J gene: TRBJ2-3
CDR3 length: 15
clone size: .
CDR3 protein: CATSAGGWHTDTQYF
CDR3 DNA: TGTGCCACCAGCGCAGGGGGTTGGCACACAGATACGCAGTATTTT

V gene: TRBV19
D gene: TRBD1
J gene: TRBJ2-7
CDR3 length: 14
clone size: .
CDR3 protein: CASSMGQGPYEQYF
CDR3 DNA: TGTGCCAGTAGTATGGGACAGGGGCCCTACGAGCAGTACTTC

V gene: TRBV3-1/TRBV3-2
D gene: .
J gene: TRBJ2-4
CDR3 length: 22
clone size: .
CDR3 protein: CASSQDLIGDGQECVHENIQYF
CDR3 DNA: TGTGCCAGCAGCCAAGACCTCATTGGGGACGGTCAAGAATGTGTTCATGAAAACATTCAGTACTTC

V gene: TRBV9
D gene: TRBD2
J gene: TRBJ2-3
CDR3 length: 18
clone size: .
CDR3 protein: CASSVESSGSLLTDTQYF
CDR3 DNA: TGTGCCAGCAGCGTAGAATCTAGCGGGAGCTTACTCACAGATACGCAGTATTTT